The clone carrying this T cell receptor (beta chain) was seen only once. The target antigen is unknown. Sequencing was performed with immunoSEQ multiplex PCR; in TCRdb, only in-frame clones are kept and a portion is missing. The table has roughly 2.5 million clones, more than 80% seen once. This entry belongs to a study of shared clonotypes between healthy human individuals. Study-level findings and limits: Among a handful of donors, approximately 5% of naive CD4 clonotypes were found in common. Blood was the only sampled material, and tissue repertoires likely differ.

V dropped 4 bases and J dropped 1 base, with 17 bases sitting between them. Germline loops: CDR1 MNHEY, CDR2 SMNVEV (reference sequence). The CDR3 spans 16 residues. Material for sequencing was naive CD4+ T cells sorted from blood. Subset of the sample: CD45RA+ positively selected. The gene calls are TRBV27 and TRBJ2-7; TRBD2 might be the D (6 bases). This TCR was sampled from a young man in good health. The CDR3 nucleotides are TGTGCCAGCAGTTCCCGAGGAGGGGCGGAGTCCTACGAGCAGTACTTC. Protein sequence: CASSSRGGAESYEQYF.